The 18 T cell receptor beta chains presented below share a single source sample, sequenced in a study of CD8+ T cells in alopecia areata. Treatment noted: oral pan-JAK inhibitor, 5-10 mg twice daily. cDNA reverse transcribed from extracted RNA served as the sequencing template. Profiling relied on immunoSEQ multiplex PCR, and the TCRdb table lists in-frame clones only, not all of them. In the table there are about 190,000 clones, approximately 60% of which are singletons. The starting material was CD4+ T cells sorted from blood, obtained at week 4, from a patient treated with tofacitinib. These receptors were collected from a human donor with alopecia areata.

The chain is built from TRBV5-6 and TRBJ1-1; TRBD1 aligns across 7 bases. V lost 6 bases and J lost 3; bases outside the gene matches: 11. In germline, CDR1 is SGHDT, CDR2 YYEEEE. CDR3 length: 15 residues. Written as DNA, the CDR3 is TGTGCCAGCACCCAGGGGGGACAGACCGACACTGAAGCTTTCTTT. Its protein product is CASTQGGQTDTEAFF. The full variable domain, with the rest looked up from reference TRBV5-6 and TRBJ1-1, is DAGVTQSPTHLIKTRGQQVTLRCSPKSGHDTVSWYQQALGQGPQFIFQYYEEEERQRGNFPDRFSGHQFPNYSSELNVNALLLGDSALYLCASTQGGQTDTEAFFGQGTRLTVV.

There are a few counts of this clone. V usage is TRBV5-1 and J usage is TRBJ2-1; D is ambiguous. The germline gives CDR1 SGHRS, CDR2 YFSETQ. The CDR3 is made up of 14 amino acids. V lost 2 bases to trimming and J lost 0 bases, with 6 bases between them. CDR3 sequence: CASSFGSSYNEQFF. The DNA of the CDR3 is TGCGCCAGCAGCTTCGGAAGCTCCTACAATGAGCAGTTCTTC.

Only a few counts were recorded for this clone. The CDR3 DNA sequence: TGCAGCGTTGAACTTCTTCAGAGGCCGATCAATGAGCAGTTCTTC. Translating it yields CSVELLQRPINEQFF. V and J are TRBV29-1 and TRBJ2-1, with D hard to call. Germline V gives CDR1 SQVTM, CDR2 ANQGSEA. The length of the CDR3 is 15 residues. Trimming pared 2 bases from V and 6 bases from J, leaving 17 bases between.

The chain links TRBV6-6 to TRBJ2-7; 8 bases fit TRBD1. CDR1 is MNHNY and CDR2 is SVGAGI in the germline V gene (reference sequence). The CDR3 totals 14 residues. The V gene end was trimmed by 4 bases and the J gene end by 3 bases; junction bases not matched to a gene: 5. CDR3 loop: CASSSGTGYYEQYF. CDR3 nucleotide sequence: TGTGCCAGCAGTTCGGGGACAGGCTACTACGAGCAGTACTTC.

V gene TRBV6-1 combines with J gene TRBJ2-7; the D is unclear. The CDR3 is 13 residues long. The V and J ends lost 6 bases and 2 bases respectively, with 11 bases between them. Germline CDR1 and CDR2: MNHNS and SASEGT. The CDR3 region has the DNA TGTGCCAGCAGAGTGTTGGCTCCCTACGAGCAGTACTTC. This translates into CASRVLAPYEQYF.

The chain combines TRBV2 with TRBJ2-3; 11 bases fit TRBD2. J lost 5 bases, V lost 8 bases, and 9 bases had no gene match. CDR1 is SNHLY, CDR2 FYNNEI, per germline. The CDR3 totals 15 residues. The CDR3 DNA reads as TGTGCCAGCCGAACAGAAGGACTAGCGGGAGATACGCAGTATTTT. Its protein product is CASRTEGLAGDTQYF.

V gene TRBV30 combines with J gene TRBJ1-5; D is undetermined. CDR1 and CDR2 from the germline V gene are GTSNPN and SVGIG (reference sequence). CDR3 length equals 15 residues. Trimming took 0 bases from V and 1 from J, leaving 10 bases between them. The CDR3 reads CAWSVSRGSNQPQHF. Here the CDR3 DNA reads TGTGCCTGGAGTGTCTCCCGAGGGAGCAATCAGCCCCAGCATTTT. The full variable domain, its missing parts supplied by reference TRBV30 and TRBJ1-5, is SQTIHQWPATLVQPVGSPLSLECTVEGTSNPNLYWYRQAAGRGLQLLFYSVGIGQISSEVPQNLSASRPQDRQFILSSKKLLLSDSGFYLCAWSVSRGSNQPQHFGDGTRLSIL.

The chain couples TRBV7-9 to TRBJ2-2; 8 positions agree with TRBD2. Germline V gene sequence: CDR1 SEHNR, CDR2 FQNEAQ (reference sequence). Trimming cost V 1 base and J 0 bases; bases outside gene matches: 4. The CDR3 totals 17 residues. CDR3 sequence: CASSLEAGAPNTGELFF. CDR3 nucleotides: TGTGCCAGCAGCTTAGAAGCGGGAGCCCCGAACACCGGGGAGCTGTTTTTT.

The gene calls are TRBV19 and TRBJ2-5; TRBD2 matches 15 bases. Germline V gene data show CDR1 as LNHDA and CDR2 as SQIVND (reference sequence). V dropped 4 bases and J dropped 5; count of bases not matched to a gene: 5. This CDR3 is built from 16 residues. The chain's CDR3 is CASSTAGTSGGETQYF. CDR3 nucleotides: TGTGCCAGTAGTACCGCCGGGACTAGCGGGGGGGAGACCCAGTACTTC.

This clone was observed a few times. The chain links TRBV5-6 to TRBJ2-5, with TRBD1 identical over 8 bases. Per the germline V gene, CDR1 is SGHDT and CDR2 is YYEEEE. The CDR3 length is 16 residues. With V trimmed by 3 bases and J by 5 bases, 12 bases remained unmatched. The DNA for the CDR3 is TGTGCCAGCAGCTCACCCCAAGCAGGGGGCTGGGAGACCCAGTACTTC. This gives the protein CASSSPQAGGWETQYF.

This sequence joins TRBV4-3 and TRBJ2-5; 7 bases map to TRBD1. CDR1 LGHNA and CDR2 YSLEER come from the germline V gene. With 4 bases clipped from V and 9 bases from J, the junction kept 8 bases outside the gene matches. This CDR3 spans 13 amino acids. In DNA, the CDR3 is TGCGCCAGCAGCCTTAGCGCGCAGGGGGCCCAGTACTTC. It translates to CASSLSAQGAQYF.

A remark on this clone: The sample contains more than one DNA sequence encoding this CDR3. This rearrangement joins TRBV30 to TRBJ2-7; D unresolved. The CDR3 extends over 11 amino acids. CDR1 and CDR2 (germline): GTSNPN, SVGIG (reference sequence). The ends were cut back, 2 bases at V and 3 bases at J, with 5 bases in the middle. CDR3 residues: CAWSLNYEQYF. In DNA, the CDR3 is TGTGCCTGGAGTTTAAACTACGAGCAGTACTTC.

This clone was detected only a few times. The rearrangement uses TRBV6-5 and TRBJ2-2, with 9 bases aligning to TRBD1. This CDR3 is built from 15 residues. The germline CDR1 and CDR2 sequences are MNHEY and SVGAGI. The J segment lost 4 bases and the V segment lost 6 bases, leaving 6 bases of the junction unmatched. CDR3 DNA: TGTGCCAGCAGGGCCGGGACAGGGCTCACCGGGGAGCTGTTTTTT. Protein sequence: CASRAGTGLTGELFF.

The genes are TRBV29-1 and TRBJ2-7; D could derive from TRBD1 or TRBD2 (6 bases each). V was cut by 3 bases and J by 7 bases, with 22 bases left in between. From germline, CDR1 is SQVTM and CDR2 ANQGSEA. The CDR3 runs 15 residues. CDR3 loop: CSVEHPRGVQGEQYF. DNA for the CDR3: TGCAGCGTTGAGCATCCGAGGGGGGTCCAAGGGGAGCAGTACTTC.

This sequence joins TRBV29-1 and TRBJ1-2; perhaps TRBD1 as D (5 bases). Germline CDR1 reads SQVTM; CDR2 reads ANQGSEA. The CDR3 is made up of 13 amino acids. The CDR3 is CITRGDSNYGYTF. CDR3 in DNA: TGCATCACCCGCGGGGACTCTAACTATGGCTACACCTTC.

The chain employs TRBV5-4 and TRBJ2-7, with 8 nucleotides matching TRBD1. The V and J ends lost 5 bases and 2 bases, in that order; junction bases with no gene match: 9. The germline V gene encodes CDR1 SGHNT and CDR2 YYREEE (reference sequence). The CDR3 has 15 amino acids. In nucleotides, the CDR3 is TGTGCCAGCAGACACGGGACAGGAGCAACCTACGAGCAGTACTTC. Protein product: CASRHGTGATYEQYF.

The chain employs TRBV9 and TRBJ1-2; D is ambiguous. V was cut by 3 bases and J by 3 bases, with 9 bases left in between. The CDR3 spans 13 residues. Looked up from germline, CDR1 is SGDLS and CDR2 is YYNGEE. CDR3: CASSAPGDYGYTF. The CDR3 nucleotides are TGTGCCAGCAGCGCCCCTGGAGACTATGGCTACACCTTC.

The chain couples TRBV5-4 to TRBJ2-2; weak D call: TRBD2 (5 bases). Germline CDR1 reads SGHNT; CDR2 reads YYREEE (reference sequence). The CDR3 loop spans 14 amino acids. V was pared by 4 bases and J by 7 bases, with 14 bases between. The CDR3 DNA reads TGTGCCAGCAGCCTGGGAGAGAGGAACGGGGAGCTGTTTTTT. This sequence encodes CASSLGERNGELFF.